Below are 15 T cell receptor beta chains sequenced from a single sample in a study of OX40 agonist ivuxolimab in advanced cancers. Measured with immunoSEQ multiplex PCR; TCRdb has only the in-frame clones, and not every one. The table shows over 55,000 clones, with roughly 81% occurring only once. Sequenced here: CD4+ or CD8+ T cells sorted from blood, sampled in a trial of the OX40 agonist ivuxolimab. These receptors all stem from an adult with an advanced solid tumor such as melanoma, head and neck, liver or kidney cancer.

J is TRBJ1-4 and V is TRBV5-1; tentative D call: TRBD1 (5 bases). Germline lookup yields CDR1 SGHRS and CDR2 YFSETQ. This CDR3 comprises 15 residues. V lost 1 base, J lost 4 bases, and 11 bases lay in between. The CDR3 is CASSLTGQLNEKLFF. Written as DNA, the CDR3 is TGCGCCAGCAGCTTGACGGGGCAGCTTAATGAAAAACTGTTTTTT.

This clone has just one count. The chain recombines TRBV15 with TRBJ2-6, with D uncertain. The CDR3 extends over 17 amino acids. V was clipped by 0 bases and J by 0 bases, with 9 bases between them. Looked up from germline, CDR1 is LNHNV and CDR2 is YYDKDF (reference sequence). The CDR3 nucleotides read TGTGCCACCAGCAGAGATCCCCGGCACTCTGGGGCCAACGTCCTGACTTTC. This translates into CATSRDPRHSGANVLTF.

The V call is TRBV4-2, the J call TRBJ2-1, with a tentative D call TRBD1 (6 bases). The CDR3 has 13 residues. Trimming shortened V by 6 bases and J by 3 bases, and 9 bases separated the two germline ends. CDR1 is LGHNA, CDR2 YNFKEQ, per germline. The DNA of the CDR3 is TGTGCCAGCAGTCAGGGGTTCTACAATGAGCAGTTCTTC. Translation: CASSQGFYNEQFF.

The CDR3 loop is CASSAGTGNTGELFF. The CDR3 DNA reads as TGCGCCAGCAGCGCCGGGACAGGGAACACCGGGGAGCTGTTTTTT. The J gene is TRBJ2-2, the V gene TRBV5-1, with 8 bases matching TRBD1. The CDR3 is 15 residues long. V lost 4 bases to trimming and J lost 1 base; unmatched junction nucleotides: 3. Germline lookup yields CDR1 SGHRS and CDR2 YFSETQ.

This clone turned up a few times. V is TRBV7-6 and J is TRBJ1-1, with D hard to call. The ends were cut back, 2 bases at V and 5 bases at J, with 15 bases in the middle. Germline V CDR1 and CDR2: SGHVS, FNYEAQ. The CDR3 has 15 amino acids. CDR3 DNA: TGTGCCAGCAGCTTATCCGGCCGACCCCAGACTGAAGCTTTCTTT. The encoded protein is CASSLSGRPQTEAFF.

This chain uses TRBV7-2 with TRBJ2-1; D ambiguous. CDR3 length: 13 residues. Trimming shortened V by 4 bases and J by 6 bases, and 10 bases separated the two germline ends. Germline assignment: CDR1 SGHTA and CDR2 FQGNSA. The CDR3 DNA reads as TGTGCCAGCAGCTCGAACTGGGCCAATGAGCAGTTCTTC. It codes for CASSSNWANEQFF.

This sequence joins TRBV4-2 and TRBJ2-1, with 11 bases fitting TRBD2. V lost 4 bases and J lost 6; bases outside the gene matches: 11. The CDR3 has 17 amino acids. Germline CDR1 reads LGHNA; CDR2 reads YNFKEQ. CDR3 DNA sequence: TGTGCCAGCAGCCGCAGACTACTAGCGGGAGTTGGCAATGAGCAGTTCTTC. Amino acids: CASSRRLLAGVGNEQFF.

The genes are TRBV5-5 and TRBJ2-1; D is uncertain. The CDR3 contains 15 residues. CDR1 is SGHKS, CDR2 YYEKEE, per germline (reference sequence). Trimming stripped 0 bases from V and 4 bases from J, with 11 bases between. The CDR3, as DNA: TGTGCCAGCAGCTTGGACTTGATGCAATACAATGAGCAGTTCTTC. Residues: CASSLDLMQYNEQFF.

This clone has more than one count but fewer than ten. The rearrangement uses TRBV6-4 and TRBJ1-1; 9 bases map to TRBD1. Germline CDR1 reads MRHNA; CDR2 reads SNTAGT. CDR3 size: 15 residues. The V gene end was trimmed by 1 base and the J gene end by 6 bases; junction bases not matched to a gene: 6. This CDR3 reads CASSDFTGQGPEAFF. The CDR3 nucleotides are TGTGCCAGCAGTGACTTCACGGGACAGGGCCCTGAAGCTTTCTTT.

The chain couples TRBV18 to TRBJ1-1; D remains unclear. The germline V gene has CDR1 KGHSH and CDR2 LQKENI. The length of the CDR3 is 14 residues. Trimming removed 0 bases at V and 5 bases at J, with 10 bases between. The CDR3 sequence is CASSPPYGRTEAFF. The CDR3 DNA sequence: TGTGCCAGCTCACCACCCTACGGACGGACTGAAGCTTTCTTT.

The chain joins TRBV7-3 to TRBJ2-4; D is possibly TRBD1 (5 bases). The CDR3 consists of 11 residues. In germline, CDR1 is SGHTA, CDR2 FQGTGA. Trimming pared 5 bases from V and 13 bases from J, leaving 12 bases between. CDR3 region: CASSLGAKQYF. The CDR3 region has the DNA TGTGCCAGCAGCCTAGGGGCCAAGCAGTACTTC.

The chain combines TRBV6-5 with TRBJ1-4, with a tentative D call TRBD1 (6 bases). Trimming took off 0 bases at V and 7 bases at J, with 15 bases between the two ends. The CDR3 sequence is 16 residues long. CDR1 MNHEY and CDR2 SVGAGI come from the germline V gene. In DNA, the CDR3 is TGTGCCAGCAGTTACTCGAAGGGGGGGAAGAGTGAAAAACTGTTTTTT. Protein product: CASSYSKGGKSEKLFF.

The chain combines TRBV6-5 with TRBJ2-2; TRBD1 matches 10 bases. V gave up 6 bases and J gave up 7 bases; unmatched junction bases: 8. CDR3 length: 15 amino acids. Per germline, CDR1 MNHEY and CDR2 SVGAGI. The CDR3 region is CASRAGTGDVGELFF. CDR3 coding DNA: TGTGCCAGCAGGGCCGGGACAGGGGATGTCGGGGAGCTGTTTTTT.

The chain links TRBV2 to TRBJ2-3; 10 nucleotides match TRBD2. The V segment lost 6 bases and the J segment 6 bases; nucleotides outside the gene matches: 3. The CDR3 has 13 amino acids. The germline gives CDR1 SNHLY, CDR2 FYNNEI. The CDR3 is CASRGAGGDTQYF. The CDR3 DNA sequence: TGTGCCAGCAGGGGAGCGGGGGGGGATACGCAGTATTTT.

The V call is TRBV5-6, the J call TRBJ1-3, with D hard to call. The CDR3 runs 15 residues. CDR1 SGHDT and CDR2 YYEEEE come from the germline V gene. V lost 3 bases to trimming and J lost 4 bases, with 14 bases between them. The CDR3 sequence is CASSSPLGFGNTIYF. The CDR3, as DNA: TGTGCCAGCAGCTCGCCCTTGGGGTTCGGAAACACCATATATTTT.